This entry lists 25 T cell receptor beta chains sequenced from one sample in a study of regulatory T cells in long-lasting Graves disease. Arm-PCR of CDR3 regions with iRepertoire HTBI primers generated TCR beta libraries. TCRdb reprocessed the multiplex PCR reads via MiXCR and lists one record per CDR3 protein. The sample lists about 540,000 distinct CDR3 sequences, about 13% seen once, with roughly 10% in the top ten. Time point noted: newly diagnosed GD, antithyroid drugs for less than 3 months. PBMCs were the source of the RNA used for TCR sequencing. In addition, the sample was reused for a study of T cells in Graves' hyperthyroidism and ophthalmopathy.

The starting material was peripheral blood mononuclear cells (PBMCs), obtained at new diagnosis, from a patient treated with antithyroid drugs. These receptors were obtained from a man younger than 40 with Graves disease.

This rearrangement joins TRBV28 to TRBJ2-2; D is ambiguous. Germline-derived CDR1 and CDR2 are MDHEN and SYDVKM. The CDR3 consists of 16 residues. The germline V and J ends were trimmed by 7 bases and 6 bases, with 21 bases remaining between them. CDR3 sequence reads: CASTNLDNKVPGELFF. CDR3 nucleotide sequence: TGTGCCAGCACCAATTTAGACAACAAGGTTCCCGGGGAGCTGTTTTTT.

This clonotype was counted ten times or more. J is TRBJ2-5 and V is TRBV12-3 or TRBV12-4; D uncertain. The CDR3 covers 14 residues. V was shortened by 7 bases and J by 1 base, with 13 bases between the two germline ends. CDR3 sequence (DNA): TGTGCCAGCACCCCAGGTGGGCTCCAAGAGACCCAGTACTTC. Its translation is CASTPGGLQETQYF.

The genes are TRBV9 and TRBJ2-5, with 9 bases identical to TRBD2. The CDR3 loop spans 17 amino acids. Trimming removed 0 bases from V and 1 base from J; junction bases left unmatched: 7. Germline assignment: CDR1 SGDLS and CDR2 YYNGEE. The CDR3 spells CASSVAMASGIQETQYF. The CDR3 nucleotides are TGTGCCAGCAGCGTAGCTATGGCTAGCGGGATCCAAGAGACCCAGTACTTC.

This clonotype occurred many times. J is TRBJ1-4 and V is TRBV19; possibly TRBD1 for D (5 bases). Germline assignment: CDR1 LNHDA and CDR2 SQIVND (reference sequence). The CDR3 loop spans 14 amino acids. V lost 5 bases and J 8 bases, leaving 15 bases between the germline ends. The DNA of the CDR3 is TGTGCCAGTAGTGCCCAACAGGAATGGGAAAAACTGTTTTTT. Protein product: CASSAQQEWEKLFF. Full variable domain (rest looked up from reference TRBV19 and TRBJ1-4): DGGITQSPKYLFRKEGQNVTLSCEQNLNHDAMYWYRQDPGQGLRLIYYSQIVNDFQKGDIAEGYSVSREKKESFPLTVTSAQKNPTAFYLCASSAQQEWEKLFFGSGTQLSVL.

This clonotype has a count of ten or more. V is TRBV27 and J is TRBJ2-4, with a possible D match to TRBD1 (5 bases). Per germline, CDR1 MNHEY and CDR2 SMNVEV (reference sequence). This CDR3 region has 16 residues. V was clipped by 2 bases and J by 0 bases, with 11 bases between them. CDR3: CASSLNRQRAKNIQYF. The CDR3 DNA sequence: TGTGCCAGCAGTTTAAATAGACAGAGAGCCAAAAACATTCAGTACTTC.

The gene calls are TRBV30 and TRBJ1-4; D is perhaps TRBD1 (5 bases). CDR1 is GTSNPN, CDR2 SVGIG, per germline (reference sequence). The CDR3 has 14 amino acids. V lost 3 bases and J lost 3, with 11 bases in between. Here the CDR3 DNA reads TGTGCCTGGAGCGATTTGGGGGCTAATGAAAAACTGTTTTTT. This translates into CAWSDLGANEKLFF.

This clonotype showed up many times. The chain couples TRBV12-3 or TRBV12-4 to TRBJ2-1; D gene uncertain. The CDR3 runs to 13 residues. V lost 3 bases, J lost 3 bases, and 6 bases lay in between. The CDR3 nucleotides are TGTGCCAGCAGTTTCGGAAACTACAATGAGCAGTTCTTC. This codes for CASSFGNYNEQFF.

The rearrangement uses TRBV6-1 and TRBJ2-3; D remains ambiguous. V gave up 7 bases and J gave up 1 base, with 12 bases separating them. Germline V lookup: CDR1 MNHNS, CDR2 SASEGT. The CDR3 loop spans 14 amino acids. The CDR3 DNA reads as TGTGCCAGCATCCCAGCCGGCGGCACAGATACGCAGTATTTT. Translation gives CASIPAGGTDTQYF.

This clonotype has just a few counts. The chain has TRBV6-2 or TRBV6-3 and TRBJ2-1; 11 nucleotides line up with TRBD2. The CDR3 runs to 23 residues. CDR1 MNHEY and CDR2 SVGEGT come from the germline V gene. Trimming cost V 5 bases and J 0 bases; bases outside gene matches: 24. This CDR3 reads CASSTPRTSGPAGSLSSYNEQFF. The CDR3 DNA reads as TGTGCCAGCAGTACCCCTCGGACTAGCGGGCCCGCCGGGTCCCTTAGCTCCTACAATGAGCAGTTCTTC.

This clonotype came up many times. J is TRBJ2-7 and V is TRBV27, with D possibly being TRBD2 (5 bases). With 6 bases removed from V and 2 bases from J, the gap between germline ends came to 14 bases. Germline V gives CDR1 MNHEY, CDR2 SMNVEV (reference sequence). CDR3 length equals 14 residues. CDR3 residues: CASSLEGYPYEQYF. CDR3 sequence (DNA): TGTGCCAGCAGCCTCGAGGGCTACCCCTACGAGCAGTACTTC.

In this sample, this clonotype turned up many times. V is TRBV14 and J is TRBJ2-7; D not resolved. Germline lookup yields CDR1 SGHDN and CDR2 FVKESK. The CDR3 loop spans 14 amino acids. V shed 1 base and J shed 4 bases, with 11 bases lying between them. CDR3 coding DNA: TGTGCCAGCAGCCAAGTGGGCCCCGAATACGAGCAGTACTTC. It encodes CASSQVGPEYEQYF. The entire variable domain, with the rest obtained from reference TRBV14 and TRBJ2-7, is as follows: EAGVTQFPSHSVIEKGQTVTLRCDPISGHDNLYWYRRVMGKEIKFLLHFVKESKQDESGMPNNRFLAERTGGTYSTLKVQPAELEDSGVYFCASSQVGPEYEQYFGPGTRLTVT.

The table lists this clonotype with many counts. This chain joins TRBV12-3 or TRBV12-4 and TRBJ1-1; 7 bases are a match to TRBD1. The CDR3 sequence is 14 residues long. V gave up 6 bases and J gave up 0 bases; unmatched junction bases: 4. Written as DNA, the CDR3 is TGTGCCAGCAGCCGCGACAGGGTGAACACTGAAGCTTTCTTT. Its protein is CASSRDRVNTEAFF.

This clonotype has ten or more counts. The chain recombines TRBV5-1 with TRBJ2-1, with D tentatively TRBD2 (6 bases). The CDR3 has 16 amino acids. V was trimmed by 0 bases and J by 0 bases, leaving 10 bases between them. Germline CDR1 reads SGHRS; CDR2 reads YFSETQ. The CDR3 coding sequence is TGCGCCAGCAGCTTGGATGCGGGGCGCTCCTACAATGAGCAGTTCTTC. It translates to CASSLDAGRSYNEQFF.

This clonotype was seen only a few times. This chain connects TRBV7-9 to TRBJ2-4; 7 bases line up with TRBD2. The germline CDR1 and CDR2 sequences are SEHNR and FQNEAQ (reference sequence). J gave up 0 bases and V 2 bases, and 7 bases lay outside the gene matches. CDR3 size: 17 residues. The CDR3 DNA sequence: TGTGCCAGCAGCTTATGGGCTAGCGGCCTAGCCAAAAACATTCAGTACTTC. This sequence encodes CASSLWASGLAKNIQYF.

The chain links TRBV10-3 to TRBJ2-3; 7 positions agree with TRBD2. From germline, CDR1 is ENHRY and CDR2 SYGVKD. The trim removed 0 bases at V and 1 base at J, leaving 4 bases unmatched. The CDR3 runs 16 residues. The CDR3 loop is CAISESLAERTDTQYF. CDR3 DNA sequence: TGTGCCATCAGTGAGTCTCTAGCGGAGCGCACAGATACGCAGTATTTT.

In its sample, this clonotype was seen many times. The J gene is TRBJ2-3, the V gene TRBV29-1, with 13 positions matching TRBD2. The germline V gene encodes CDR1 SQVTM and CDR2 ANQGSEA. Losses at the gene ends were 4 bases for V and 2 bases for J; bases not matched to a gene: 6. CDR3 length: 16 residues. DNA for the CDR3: TGCAGCGTTGCCCCAGGACTAGCGGGAGCCACAGATACGCAGTATTTT. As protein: CSVAPGLAGATDTQYF.

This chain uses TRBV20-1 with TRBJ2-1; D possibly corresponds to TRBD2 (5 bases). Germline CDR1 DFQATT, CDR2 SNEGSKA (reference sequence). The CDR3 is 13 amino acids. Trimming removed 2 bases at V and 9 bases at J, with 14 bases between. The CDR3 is CSARSTRSGEQFF. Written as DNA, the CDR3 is TGCAGTGCTAGATCAACTAGATCCGGTGAGCAGTTCTTC.

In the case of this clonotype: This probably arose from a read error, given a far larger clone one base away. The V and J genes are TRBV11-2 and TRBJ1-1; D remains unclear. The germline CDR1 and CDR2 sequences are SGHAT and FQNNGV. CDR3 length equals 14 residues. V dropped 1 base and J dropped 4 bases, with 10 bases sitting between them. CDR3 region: CASSLAKFGTEAFF. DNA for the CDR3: TGTGCCAGCAGCTTAGCTAAGTTTGGCACTGAAGCTTTCTTT.

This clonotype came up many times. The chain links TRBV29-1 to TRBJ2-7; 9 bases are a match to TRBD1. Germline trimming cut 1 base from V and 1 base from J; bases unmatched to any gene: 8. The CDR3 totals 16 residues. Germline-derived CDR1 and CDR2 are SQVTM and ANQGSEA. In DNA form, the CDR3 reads TGCAGCGTTGAAGTCGATGGCGGACAGGGGTCCTACGAGCAGTACTTC. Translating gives CSVEVDGGQGSYEQYF.

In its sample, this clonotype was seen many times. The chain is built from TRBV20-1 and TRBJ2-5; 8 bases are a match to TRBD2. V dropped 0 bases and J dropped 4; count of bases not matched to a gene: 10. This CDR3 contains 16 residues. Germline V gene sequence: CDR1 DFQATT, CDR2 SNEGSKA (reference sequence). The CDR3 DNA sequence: TGCAGTGCTAGAGATGGTTCGGCCGCGGGGGGAGAGACCCAGTACTTC. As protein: CSARDGSAAGGETQYF.

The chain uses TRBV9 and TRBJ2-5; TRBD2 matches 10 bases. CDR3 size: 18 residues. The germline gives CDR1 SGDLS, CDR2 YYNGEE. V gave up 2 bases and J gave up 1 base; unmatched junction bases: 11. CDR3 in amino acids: CASSVRGLAGVFQETQYF. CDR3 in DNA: TGTGCCAGCAGCGTCAGAGGGCTAGCGGGAGTCTTCCAAGAGACCCAGTACTTC.

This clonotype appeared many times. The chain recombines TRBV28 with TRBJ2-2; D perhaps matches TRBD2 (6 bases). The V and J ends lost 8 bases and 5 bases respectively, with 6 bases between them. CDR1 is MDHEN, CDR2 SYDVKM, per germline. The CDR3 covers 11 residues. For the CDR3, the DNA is TGTGCCAGCGGGGGGACCGGGGAGCTGTTTTTT. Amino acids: CASGGTGELFF.

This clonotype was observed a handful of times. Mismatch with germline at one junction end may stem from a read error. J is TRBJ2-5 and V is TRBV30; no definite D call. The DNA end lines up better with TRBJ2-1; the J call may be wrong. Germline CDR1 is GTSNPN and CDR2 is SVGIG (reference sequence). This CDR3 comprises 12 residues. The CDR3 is CTWALGRNEQFF. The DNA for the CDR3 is TGTACCTGGGCCCTAGGCCGGAATGAGCAGTTCTTC.

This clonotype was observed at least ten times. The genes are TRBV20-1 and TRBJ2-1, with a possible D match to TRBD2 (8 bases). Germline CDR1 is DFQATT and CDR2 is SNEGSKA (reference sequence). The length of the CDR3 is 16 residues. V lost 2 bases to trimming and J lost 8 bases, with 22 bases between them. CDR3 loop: CSARRRMGLGGDEQFF. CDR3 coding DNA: TGCAGTGCTAGAAGAAGGATGGGACTAGGGGGCGATGAGCAGTTCTTC.

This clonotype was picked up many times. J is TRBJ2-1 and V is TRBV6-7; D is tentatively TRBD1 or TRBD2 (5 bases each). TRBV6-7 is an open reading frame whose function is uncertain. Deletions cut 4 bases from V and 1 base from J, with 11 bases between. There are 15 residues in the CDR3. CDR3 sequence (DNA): TGTGCCAGCAGTTGGGGATGGGGGTCCTACAATGAGCAGTTCTTC. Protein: CASSWGWGSYNEQFF.